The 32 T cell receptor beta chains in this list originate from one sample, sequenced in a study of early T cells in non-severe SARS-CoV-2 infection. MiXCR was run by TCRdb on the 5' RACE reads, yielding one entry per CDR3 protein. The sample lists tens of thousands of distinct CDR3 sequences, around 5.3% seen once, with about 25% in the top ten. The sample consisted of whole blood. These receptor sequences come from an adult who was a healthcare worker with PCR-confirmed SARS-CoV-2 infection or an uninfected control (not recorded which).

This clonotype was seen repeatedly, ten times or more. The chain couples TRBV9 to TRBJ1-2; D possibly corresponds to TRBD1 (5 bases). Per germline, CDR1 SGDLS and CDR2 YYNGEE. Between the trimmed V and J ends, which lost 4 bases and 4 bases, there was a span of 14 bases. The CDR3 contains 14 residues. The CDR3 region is CASSREGQGYGYTF. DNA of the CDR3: TGTGCCAGCAGCCGGGAGGGGCAGGGCTATGGCTACACCTTC.

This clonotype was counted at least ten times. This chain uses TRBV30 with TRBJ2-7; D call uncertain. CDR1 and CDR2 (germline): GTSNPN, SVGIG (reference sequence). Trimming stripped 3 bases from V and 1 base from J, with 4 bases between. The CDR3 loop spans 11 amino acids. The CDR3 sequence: CAWRGSYEQYF. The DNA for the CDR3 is TGTGCCTGGAGGGGGTCCTACGAGCAGTACTTC.

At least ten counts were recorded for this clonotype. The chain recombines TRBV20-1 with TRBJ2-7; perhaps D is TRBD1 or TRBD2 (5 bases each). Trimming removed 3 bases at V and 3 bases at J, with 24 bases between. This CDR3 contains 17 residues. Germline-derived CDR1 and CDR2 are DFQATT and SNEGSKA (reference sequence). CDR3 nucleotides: TGCAGTGCTAGCACGACTAAACCTTCGGGACCCCGCTACGAGCAGTACTTC. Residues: CSASTTKPSGPRYEQYF.

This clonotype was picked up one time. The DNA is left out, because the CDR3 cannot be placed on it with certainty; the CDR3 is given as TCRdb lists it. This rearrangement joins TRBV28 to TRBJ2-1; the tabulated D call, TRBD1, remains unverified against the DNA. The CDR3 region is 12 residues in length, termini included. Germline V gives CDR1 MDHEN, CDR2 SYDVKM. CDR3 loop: CASSSSPRLNFF.

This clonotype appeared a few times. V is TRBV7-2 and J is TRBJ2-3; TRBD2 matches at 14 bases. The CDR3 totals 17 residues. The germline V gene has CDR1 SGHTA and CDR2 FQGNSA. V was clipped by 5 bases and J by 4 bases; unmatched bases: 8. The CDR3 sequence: CASSPKLTSGRADTQYF. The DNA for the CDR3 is TGTGCCAGCAGCCCTAAACTGACTAGCGGGAGGGCAGATACGCAGTATTTT.

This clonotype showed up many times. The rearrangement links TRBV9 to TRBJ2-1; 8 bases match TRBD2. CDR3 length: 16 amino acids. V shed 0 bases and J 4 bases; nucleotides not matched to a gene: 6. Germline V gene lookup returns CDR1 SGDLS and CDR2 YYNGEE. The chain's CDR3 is CASSVALIAGYNEQFF. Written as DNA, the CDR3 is TGTGCCAGCAGCGTAGCTTTAATAGCGGGATACAATGAGCAGTTCTTC.

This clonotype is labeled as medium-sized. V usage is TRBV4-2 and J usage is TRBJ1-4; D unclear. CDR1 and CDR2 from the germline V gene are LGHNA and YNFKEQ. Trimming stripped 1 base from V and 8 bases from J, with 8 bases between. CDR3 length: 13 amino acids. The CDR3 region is CASSQGQGEKLFF. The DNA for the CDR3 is TGTGCCAGCAGCCAAGGGCAAGGGGAAAAACTGTTTTTT.

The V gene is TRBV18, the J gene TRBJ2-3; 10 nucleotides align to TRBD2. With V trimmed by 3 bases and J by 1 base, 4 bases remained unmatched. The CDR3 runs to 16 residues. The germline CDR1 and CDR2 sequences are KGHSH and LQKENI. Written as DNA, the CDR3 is TGTGCCAGCTCACCGTACCTAGCGGGGGGCACAGATACGCAGTATTTT. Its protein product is CASSPYLAGGTDTQYF.

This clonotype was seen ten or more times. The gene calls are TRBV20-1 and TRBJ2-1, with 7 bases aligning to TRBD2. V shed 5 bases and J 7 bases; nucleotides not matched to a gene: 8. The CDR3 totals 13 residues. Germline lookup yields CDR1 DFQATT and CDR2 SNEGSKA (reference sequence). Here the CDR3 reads CSAPVGTTNEQFF. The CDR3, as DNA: TGCAGTGCTCCGGTCGGGACTACGAATGAGCAGTTCTTC.

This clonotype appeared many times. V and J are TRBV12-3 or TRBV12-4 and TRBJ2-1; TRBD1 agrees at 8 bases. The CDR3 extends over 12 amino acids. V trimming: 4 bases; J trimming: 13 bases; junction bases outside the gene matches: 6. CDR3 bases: TGTGCCAGCAGTTCGGACAGGGTTCTACAGTTCTTC. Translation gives CASSSDRVLQFF.

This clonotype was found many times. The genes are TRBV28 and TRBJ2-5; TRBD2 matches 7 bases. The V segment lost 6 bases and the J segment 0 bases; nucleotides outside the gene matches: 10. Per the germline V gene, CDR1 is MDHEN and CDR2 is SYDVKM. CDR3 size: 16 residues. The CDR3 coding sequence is TGTGCCAGCAGAACAAACACCGGGACTAACCAAGAGACCCAGTACTTC. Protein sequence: CASRTNTGTNQETQYF.

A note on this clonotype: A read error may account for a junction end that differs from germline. The CDR3, as DNA: TGTGACAGCAGTGACCCTCGCCTGCCCGGGAACGAGCAGTACTTC. Protein sequence: CDSSDPRLPGNEQYF. The chain is built from TRBV2 and TRBJ2-7; perhaps TRBD2 as D (5 bases). Germline-derived CDR1 and CDR2 are SNHLY and FYNNEI. The CDR3 sequence is 15 residues long. Drawing the rest from reference TRBV2 and TRBJ2-7, the complete variable domain is EPEVTQTPSHQVTQMGQEVILRCVPISNHLYFYWYRQILGQKVEFLVSFYNNEISEKSEIFDDQFSVERPDGSNFTLKIRSTKLEDSAMYFCDSSDPRLPGNEQYFGPGTRLTVT.

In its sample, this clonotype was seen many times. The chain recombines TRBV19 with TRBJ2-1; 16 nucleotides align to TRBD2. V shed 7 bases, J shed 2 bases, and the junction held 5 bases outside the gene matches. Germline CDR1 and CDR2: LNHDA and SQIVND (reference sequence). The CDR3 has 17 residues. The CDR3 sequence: CASIGTSGRGTYNEQFF. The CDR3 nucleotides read TGTGCCAGTATCGGGACTAGCGGGAGGGGTACCTACAATGAGCAGTTCTTC. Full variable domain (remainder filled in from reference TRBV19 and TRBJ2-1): DGGITQSPKYLFRKEGQNVTLSCEQNLNHDAMYWYRQDPGQGLRLIYYSQIVNDFQKGDIAEGYSVSREKKESFPLTVTSAQKNPTAFYLCASIGTSGRGTYNEQFFGPGTRLTVL.

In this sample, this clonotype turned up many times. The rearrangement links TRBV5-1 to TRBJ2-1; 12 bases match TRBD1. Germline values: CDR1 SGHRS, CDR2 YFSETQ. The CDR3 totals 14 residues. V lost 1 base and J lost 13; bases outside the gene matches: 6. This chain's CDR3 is CASSLYGTGGEQFF. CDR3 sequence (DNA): TGCGCCAGCAGCTTGTATGGGACAGGGGGCGAACAGTTCTTC.

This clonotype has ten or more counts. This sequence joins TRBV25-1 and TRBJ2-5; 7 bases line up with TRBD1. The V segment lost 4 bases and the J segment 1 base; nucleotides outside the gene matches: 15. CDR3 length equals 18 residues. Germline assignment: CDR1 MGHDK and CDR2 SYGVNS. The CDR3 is CASSATADRGRTQETQYF. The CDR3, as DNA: TGTGCCAGCAGTGCCACCGCGGATAGGGGGCGCACCCAAGAGACCCAGTACTTC.

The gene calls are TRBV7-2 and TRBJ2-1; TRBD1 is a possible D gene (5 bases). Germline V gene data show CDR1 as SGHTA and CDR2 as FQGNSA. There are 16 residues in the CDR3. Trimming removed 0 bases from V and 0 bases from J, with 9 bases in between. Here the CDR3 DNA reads TGTGCCAGCAGCTTAGCGGGGCAGAGCTCCTACAATGAGCAGTTCTTC. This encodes CASSLAGQSSYNEQFF.

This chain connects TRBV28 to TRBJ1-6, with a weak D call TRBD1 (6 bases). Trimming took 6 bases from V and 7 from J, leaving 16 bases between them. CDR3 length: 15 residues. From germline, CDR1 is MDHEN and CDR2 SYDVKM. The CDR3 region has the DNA TGTGCCAGCAGACCGGGGGCAGGGAGCAATTCACCCCTCCACTTT. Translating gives CASRPGAGSNSPLHF.

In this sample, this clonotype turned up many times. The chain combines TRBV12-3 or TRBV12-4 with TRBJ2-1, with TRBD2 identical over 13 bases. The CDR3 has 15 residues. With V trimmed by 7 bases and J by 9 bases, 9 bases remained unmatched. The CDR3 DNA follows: TGTGCCAGCACCCCTGGACTAGCGGGAGTCGGTGAGCAGTTCTTC. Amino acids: CASTPGLAGVGEQFF.

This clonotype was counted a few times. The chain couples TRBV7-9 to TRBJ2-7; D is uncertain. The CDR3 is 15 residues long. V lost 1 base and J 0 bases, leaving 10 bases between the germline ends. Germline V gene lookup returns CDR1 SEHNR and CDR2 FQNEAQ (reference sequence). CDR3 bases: TGTGCCAGCAGCTTAGACGCCACGGCCTCCTACGAGCAGTACTTC. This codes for CASSLDATASYEQYF.

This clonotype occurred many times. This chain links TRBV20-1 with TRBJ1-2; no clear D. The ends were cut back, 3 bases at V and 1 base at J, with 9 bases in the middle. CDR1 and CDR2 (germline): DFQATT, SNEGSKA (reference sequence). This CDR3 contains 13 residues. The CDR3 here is CSARSTNNYGYTF. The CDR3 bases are TGCAGTGCTAGGTCCACTAATAACTATGGCTACACCTTC.

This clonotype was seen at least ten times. The CDR3 region is CASSRFSSGGTDTQYF. CDR3 DNA sequence: TGTGCCAGCAGTCGATTCTCTAGCGGAGGCACAGATACGCAGTATTTT. This chain links TRBV12-3 or TRBV12-4 with TRBJ2-3; 7 nucleotides align to TRBD2. CDR3 size: 16 residues. After removal of 5 bases from V and 1 base from J, the junction contained 9 bases not matched to a gene.

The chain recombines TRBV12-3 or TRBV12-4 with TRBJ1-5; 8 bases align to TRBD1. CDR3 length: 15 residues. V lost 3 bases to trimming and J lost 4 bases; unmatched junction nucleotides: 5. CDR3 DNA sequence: TGTGCCAGCAGTTTTCGGACAGGGATAAATCAGCCCCAGCATTTT. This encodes CASSFRTGINQPQHF.

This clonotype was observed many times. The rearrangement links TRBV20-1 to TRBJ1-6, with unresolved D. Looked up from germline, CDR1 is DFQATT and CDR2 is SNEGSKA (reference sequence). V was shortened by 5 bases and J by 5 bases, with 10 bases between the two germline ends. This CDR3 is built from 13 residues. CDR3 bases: TGCAGTGCTCGCCTCGGGGATAATTCACCCCTCCACTTT. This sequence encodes CSARLGDNSPLHF.

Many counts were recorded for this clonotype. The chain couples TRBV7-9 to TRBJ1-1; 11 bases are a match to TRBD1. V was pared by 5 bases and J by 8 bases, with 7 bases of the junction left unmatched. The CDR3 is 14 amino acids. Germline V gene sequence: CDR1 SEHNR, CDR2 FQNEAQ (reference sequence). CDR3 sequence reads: CASSPSGQGEEAFF. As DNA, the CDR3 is TGTGCCAGCAGCCCGTCGGGACAGGGGGAAGAAGCTTTCTTT.

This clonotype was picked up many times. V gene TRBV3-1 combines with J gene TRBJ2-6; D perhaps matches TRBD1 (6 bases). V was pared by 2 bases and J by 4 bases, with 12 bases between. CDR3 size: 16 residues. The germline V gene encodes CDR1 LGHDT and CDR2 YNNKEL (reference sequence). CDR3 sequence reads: CASSQPTGTGANVLTF. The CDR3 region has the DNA TGTGCCAGCAGCCAACCAACCGGGACAGGGGCCAACGTCCTGACTTTC.

The CDR3 DNA sequence: TGTGCCAGTTCGGGCCTCCCCCACGAGCAGTACTTC. This gives the protein CASSGLPHEQYF. The chain has TRBV19 and TRBJ2-7; D is unclear. The ends were cut back, 8 bases at V and 5 bases at J, with 13 bases in the middle. The CDR3 totals 12 residues. Germline-derived CDR1 and CDR2 are LNHDA and SQIVND (reference sequence).

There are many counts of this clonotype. The CDR3, as DNA: TGTGCCAGCAGCGGGCGACAGGGCGGGGAGCTGTTTTTT. This gives the protein CASSGRQGGELFF. The chain couples TRBV5-8 to TRBJ2-2; 7 positions match TRBD1. From germline, CDR1 is SGHTS and CDR2 YDEGEE. Unmatched junction bases numbered 4, after V lost 4 bases and J lost 7 bases. This CDR3 has 13 amino acids.

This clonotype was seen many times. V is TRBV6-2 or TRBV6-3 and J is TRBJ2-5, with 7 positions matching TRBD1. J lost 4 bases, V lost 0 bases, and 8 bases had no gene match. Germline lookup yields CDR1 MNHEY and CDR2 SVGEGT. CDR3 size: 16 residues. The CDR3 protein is CASSYSRTGLRETQYF. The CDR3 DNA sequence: TGTGCCAGCAGTTACTCCCGGACAGGTCTTCGAGAGACCCAGTACTTC.

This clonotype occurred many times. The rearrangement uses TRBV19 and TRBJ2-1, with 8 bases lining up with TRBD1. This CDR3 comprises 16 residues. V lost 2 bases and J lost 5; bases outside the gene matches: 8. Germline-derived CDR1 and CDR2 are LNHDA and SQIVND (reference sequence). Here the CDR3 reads CASSITGTGRNNEQFF. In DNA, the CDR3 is TGTGCCAGTAGTATAACCGGGACAGGAAGGAACAATGAGCAGTTCTTC.

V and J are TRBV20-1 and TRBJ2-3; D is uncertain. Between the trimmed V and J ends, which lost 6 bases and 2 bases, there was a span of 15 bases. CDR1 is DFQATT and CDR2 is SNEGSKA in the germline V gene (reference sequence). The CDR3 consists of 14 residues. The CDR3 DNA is TGCAGTGCCCGTCTAATGCTCTTCACAGATACGCAGTATTTT. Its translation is CSARLMLFTDTQYF.

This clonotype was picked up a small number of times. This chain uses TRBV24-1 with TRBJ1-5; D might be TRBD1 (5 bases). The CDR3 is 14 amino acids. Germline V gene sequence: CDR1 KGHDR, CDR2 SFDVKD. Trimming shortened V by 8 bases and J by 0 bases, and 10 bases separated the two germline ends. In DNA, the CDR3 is TGTGCCACCAAGGGACCGATTAGCAATCAGCCCCAGCATTTT. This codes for CATKGPISNQPQHF.

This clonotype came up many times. The DNA for the CDR3 is TGCAGTGCTAGAAGGCTAGCGGGAGGGAGCACAGATACGCAGTATTTT. Amino acids: CSARRLAGGSTDTQYF. The V gene is TRBV20-1, the J gene TRBJ2-3; the match to TRBD2 covers 12 bases. CDR3 size: 16 residues. Germline CDR1 and CDR2: DFQATT and SNEGSKA (reference sequence). The junction had 3 bases not matched to a gene; V was cut back by 2 bases and J by 0 bases.